This TCR beta chain comes out of a study of regulatory T cells in long-lasting Graves disease. General study findings and limits: The small sample size may have reduced accuracy.

Through Arm-PCR of CDR3 regions and iRepertoire HTBI primers, TCR beta libraries were built. Each CDR3 protein is one row after TCRdb ran MiXCR on the multiplex PCR reads. The table includes about 470,000 distinct CDR3 sequences, approximately 15% detected once. In its sample, this clonotype was seen a few times. Its antigen is still unknown. Time point indicated: newly diagnosed GD, antithyroid drugs for less than 3 months. PBMCs provided the RNA from which the TCR library was made. The collection involved drawing 8 to 9 milliliters of peripheral blood into EDTA tubes. CDR3 length: 12 amino acids. Germline CDR1 and CDR2: LNHDA and SQIVND (reference sequence). The trim removed 8 bases at V and 3 bases at J, leaving 1 base unmatched. The sample was also linked to a second study, of T cells in Graves' hyperthyroidism and ophthalmopathy. That paper states: A first-round RT-PCR of the TCR CDR3 used the HTBI primer set.

Here the sequenced sample was peripheral blood mononuclear cells (PBMCs), taken at new diagnosis, from a patient treated with antithyroid drugs. The receptor's source is a young woman with Graves disease. The chain carries TRBV19 and TRBJ1-5; 7 bases match TRBD1. This CDR3 is CASGQDNQPQHF. DNA of the CDR3: TGTGCCAGTGGACAGGACAATCAGCCCCAGCATTTT.